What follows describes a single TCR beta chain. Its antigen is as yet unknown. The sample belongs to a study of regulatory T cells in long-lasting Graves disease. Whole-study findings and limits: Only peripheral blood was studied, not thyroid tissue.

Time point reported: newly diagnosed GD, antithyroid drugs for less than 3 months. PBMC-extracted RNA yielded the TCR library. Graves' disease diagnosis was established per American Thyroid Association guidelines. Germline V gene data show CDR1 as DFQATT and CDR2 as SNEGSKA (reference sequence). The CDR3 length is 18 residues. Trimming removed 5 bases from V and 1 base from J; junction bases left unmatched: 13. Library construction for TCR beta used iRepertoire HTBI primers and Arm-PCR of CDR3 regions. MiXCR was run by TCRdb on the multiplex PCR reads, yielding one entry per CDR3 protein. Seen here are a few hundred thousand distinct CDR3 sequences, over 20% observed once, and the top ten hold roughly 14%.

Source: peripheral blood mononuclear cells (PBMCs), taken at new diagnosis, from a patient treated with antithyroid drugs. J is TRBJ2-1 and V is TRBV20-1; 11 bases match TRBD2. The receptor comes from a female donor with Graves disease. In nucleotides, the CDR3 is TGCAGTGCTCCACTGGCGACTAGCGGGGACCCTTCCTACAATGAGCAGTTCTTC. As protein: CSAPLATSGDPSYNEQFF.